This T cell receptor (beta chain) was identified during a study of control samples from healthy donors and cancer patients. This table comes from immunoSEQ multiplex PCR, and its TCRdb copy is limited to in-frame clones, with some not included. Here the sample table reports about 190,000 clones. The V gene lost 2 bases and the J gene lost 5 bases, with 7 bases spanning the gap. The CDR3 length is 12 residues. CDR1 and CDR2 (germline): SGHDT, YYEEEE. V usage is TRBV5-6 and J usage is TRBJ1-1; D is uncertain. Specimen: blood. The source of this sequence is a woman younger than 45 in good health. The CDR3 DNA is TGTGCCAGCAGCTTCGCCTCTACTGAAGCTTTCTTT. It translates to CASSFASTEAFF.